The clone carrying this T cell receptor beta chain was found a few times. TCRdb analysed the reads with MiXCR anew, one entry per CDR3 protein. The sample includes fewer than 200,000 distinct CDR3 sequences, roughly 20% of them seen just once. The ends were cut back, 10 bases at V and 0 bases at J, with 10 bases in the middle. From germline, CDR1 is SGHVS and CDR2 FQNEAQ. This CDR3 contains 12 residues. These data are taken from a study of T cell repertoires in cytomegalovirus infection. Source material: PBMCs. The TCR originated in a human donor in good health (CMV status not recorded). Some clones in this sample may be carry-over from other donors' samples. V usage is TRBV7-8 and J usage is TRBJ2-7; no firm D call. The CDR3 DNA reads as TGTGCCACCGGGTTTAGCTCCTACGAGCAGTACTTC. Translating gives CATGFSSYEQYF.